A single sample gave rise to the 5 T cell receptor beta chains below, sequenced in a study of CD8 T cells in Susac syndrome. When the RNA was reverse transcribed, random hexamers were used with an input of 0.5 to 1 ug. Each CDR3 protein is one row after TCRdb ran MiXCR on the immunoSEQ multiplex PCR reads. In the table there are approximately 79,000 distinct CDR3 sequences, under 95% of which are singletons. The specimen was CD8+ T cells from PBMCs. These receptors originate from a human donor with Susac syndrome.

This chain links TRBV30 with TRBJ1-2; 7 nucleotides match TRBD1. This CDR3 comprises 15 residues. Germline V gene data show CDR1 as GTSNPN and CDR2 as SVGIG (reference sequence). V shed 0 bases, J shed 0 bases, and the junction held 4 bases outside the gene matches. This chain's CDR3 is CAWSVTGAPNYGYTF. CDR3 in DNA: TGTGCCTGGAGTGTCACAGGGGCCCCTAACTATGGCTACACCTTC.

This rearrangement joins TRBV11-2 to TRBJ2-4, with D perhaps TRBD1 (6 bases). V was cut by 4 bases and J by 7 bases, with 14 bases left in between. This CDR3 comprises 14 residues. CDR1 SGHAT and CDR2 FQNNGV come from the germline V gene. The CDR3 DNA reads TGTGCCAGCAGCTCCGGGACATCACCGAACATTCAGTACTTC. Protein: CASSSGTSPNIQYF.

The V and J genes are TRBV7-9 and TRBJ2-2, with 8 bases that match TRBD1. The V and J ends lost 5 bases and 1 base, in that order; junction bases with no gene match: 3. Germline V lookup: CDR1 SEHNR, CDR2 FQNEAQ (reference sequence). The CDR3 runs to 15 residues. The CDR3 coding sequence is TGTGCCAGCAGCCCGGGACAGGTGAACACCGGGGAGCTGTTTTTT. Translation gives CASSPGQVNTGELFF.

The chain uses TRBV9 and TRBJ1-1, with TRBD1 matching 9 bases. The CDR3 spans 15 residues. After removal of 3 bases from V and 0 bases from J, the junction contained 3 bases not matched to a gene. Germline V gene data show CDR1 as SGDLS and CDR2 as YYNGEE. CDR3 sequence: CASSGRTGVNTEAFF. For the CDR3, the DNA is TGTGCCAGCAGCGGGAGGACAGGGGTGAACACTGAAGCTTTCTTT.

The rearrangement links TRBV5-1 to TRBJ2-2; 8 positions match TRBD1. V dropped 0 bases and J dropped 1; count of bases not matched to a gene: 11. The CDR3 totals 19 residues. Looked up from germline, CDR1 is SGHRS and CDR2 is YFSETQ. The CDR3 loop reads CASSLGVAAGTGNTGELFF. Here the CDR3 DNA reads TGCGCCAGCAGCTTGGGTGTGGCAGCCGGGACAGGGAACACCGGGGAGCTGTTTTTT.